Listed here are 28 T cell receptor beta chains from one sample, sequenced in a study of T cell responses to AZD1222 COVID-19 vaccine. Measured with immunoSEQ multiplex PCR; TCRdb has only the in-frame clones, and not every one. Seen here are roughly 100,000 clones, roughly 87% observed once, and the top ten hold approximately 8%. The source material was peripheral blood, sampled 28 days after the second AZD1222 dose. Receptors originate from an adult who received the AZD1222 COVID-19 vaccine.

The chain employs TRBV6-1 and TRBJ2-1; 7 nucleotides align to TRBD1. V shed 2 bases, J shed 5 bases, and the junction held 3 bases outside the gene matches. The germline gives CDR1 MNHNS, CDR2 SASEGT. CDR3 length: 14 residues. The CDR3 DNA reads TGTGCCAGCAGTGAACATCAGGGGGACAATGAGCAGTTCTTC. Protein product: CASSEHQGDNEQFF.

The chain links TRBV6-5 to TRBJ2-3; D is unclear. Germline CDR1 and CDR2: MNHEY and SVGAGI. The CDR3 runs to 15 residues. V was shortened by 7 bases and J by 2 bases, with 16 bases between the two germline ends. The CDR3 protein is CASTNRGRATDTQYF. The CDR3 bases are TGTGCCAGCACAAACCGTGGTCGGGCCACAGATACGCAGTATTTT.

This chain joins TRBV29-1 and TRBJ2-7; D perhaps matches TRBD1 (7 bases). Germline CDR1 SQVTM, CDR2 ANQGSEA. Trimming removed 4 bases from V and 6 bases from J, with 16 bases in between. The CDR3 covers 13 residues. As DNA, the CDR3 is TGCAGCGTTGCCGAAGGAGGGGGCGGCGAGCAGTACTTC. It encodes CSVAEGGGGEQYF.

The CDR3 sequence: CASSLARVEAFF. DNA of the CDR3: TGTGCCAGCAGCTTAGCCAGAGTCGAAGCTTTCTTT. V usage is TRBV7-9 and J usage is TRBJ1-1; D is uncertain. Germline-derived CDR1 and CDR2 are SEHNR and FQNEAQ (reference sequence). Trimming removed 0 bases from V and 8 bases from J, with 7 bases in between. The CDR3 is 12 amino acids. The whole variable domain, filled in from reference TRBV7-9 and TRBJ1-1, reads DTGVSQNPRHKITKRGQNVTFRCDPISEHNRLYWYRQTLGQGPEFLTYFQNEAQLEKSRLLSDRFSAERPKGSFSTLEIQRTEQGDSAMYLCASSLARVEAFFGQGTRLTVV.

This clone appeared once. This chain links TRBV7-2 with TRBJ1-1; D gene uncertain. The CDR3 spans 16 residues. Germline values: CDR1 SGHTA, CDR2 FQGNSA. V lost 2 bases, J lost 2 bases, and 15 bases lay in between. The CDR3 sequence is CASSLWSLHQNTEAFF. The CDR3 DNA reads as TGTGCCAGCAGCTTATGGTCGTTACACCAAAACACTGAAGCTTTCTTT.

On this clone: The CDR3 end shows no conserved phenylalanine or tryptophan, and so a read error is likely. It is unclear where the CDR3 begins or ends on the DNA, so no DNA is shown, and the CDR3 is as TCRdb lists it. The CDR3 region is CATKAGAEGGWL. The gene calls are TRBV6-5 and TRBJ2-7; TRBD1, the D gene given by the table, was not confirmed from the DNA. Germline assignment: CDR1 MNHEY and CDR2 SVGAGI. From its first to its last residue, the CDR3 has 12 amino acids.

This rearrangement joins TRBV6-5 to TRBJ1-1; 10 bases are a match to TRBD1. Germline values: CDR1 MNHEY, CDR2 SVGAGI. V lost 0 bases to trimming and J lost 3 bases; unmatched junction nucleotides: 4. The CDR3 is 16 residues long. CDR3 nucleotides: TGTGCCAGCAGTTACTCCCCCGGGACAGGGGACACTGAAGCTTTCTTT. This sequence encodes CASSYSPGTGDTEAFF.

The rearrangement joins TRBV7-3 to TRBJ2-3, with a tentative D call TRBD2 (7 bases). Germline V gives CDR1 SGHTA, CDR2 FQGTGA. V lost 5 bases, J lost 4 bases, and 19 bases lay in between. The CDR3 has 16 amino acids. The CDR3 DNA reads TGTGCCAGCAGCCCCTTGGCGGGGGCTACAGCAGATACGCAGTATTTT. As protein: CASSPLAGATADTQYF.

The rearrangement uses TRBV14 and TRBJ2-1; 9 bases fit TRBD2. Germline trimming cut 2 bases from V and 2 bases from J; bases unmatched to any gene: 4. Germline values: CDR1 SGHDN, CDR2 FVKESK. This CDR3 spans 16 amino acids. The CDR3 DNA reads TGTGCCAGCAGCCAATGGGCGGGGGGGACCTACAATGAGCAGTTCTTC. It specifies CASSQWAGGTYNEQFF.

The chain employs TRBV27 and TRBJ2-7; D is undetermined. CDR3 length: 12 residues. The germline V and J ends were trimmed by 5 bases and 3 bases, with 8 bases remaining between them. CDR1 MNHEY and CDR2 SMNVEV come from the germline V gene (reference sequence). The CDR3 is CASSLLGYEQYF. The CDR3 DNA reads as TGTGCCAGCAGTCTGTTAGGCTACGAGCAGTACTTC.

The genes are TRBV9 and TRBJ2-2, with D possibly matching TRBD2 (6 bases). Deletions cut 0 bases from V and 1 base from J, with 13 bases between. Germline V gene data show CDR1 as SGDLS and CDR2 as YYNGEE. The CDR3 sequence is 17 residues long. CDR3 bases: TGTGCCAGCAGCGTAGGTAACGCGCGGGGGAACACCGGGGAGCTGTTTTTT. Translating gives CASSVGNARGNTGELFF.

The CDR3 sequence: CASSTPRGSTEAFF. DNA of the CDR3: TGTGCCAGCAGCACGCCTCGGGGTTCCACTGAAGCTTTCTTT. The chain links TRBV5-5 to TRBJ1-1; no clear D. The CDR3 spans 14 residues. Germline CDR1 reads SGHKS; CDR2 reads YYEKEE (reference sequence). Trimming removed 4 bases at V and 4 bases at J, with 14 bases between.

The chain uses TRBV4-3 and TRBJ2-7, with 7 bases that match TRBD2. This CDR3 is built from 13 residues. The V gene end was trimmed by 4 bases and the J gene end by 4 bases; junction bases not matched to a gene: 4. CDR1 and CDR2 from the germline V gene are LGHNA and YSLEER. Written as DNA, the CDR3 is TGCGCCAGCAGCCGTTCGGGGGGATACGAGCAGTACTTC. Protein product: CASSRSGGYEQYF.

This rearrangement joins TRBV7-8 to TRBJ1-1, with D perhaps matching TRBD1 (6 bases). Trimming shortened V by 5 bases and J by 11 bases, and 18 bases separated the two germline ends. Germline V gene sequence: CDR1 SGHVS, CDR2 FQNEAQ. The CDR3 sequence is 13 residues long. The CDR3 nucleotides are TGTGCCAGCAGCCCACAGGGTTTAGTAGAGGCTTTCTTT. It specifies CASSPQGLVEAFF.

This clone is a singleton in its sample. V usage is TRBV7-2 and J usage is TRBJ1-2; 7 bases fit TRBD1. The germline gives CDR1 SGHTA, CDR2 FQGNSA. The CDR3 covers 15 residues. The J segment lost 6 bases and the V segment lost 4 bases, leaving 11 bases of the junction unmatched. The CDR3 region has the DNA TGTGCCAGCAGCTCCGAGACAGGGATAAGCGATGGCTACACCTTC. This gives the protein CASSSETGISDGYTF.

The genes are TRBV11-3 and TRBJ2-1; D remains unclear. Germline values: CDR1 SGHNT, CDR2 YENEEA. The CDR3 loop spans 12 amino acids. Trimming left V 1 base short and J 12 bases short, with 10 bases between. The CDR3 nucleotides read TGTGCCAGCAGCTTAGGACATAGTGGGCAGTTCTTC. It is translated as CASSLGHSGQFF.

The chain joins TRBV19 to TRBJ1-1, with 7 bases identical to TRBD1. The V gene end was trimmed by 4 bases and the J gene end by 2 bases; junction bases not matched to a gene: 10. The germline V gene encodes CDR1 LNHDA and CDR2 SQIVND (reference sequence). CDR3 length: 16 amino acids. CDR3 sequence reads: CASSRRDSRFNTEAFF. Written as DNA, the CDR3 is TGTGCCAGTAGTAGGCGGGACAGCCGATTTAACACTGAAGCTTTCTTT.

The rearrangement joins TRBV4-3 to TRBJ1-5; tentative D call: TRBD1 (6 bases). The CDR3 runs to 18 residues. Per germline, CDR1 LGHNA and CDR2 YSLEER. V dropped 0 bases and J dropped 0 bases, with 15 bases sitting between them. Written as DNA, the CDR3 is TGCGCCAGCAGCCAAGAAATGGGGACAAGAATTAGCAATCAGCCCCAGCATTTT. This encodes CASSQEMGTRISNQPQHF.

In DNA form, the CDR3 reads TGTGCCAGCAGACAGACGACAGGGACGGACACTGAAGCTTTCTTT. As protein: CASRQTTGTDTEAFF. The genes are TRBV6-6 and TRBJ1-1; TRBD1 agrees at 7 bases. Trimming at V came to 6 bases and at J to 3 bases, leaving 10 bases not matched to a gene. The V gene's germline CDR1 is MNHNY and CDR2 SVGAGI (reference sequence). The CDR3 is 15 residues long.

This chain links TRBV13 with TRBJ1-3; the D gene is possibly TRBD1 (6 bases). The V gene lost 1 base and the J gene lost 2 bases, with 15 bases spanning the gap. Germline CDR1 PRHDT, CDR2 FYEKMQ (reference sequence). CDR3 length: 17 amino acids. The chain's CDR3 is CASSLAWAGATGNTIYF. In nucleotides, the CDR3 is TGTGCCAGCAGCTTAGCTTGGGCAGGGGCGACTGGAAACACCATATATTTT.

The chain joins TRBV18 to TRBJ1-2; 7 nucleotides line up with TRBD1. The CDR3 consists of 14 residues. CDR1 is KGHSH, CDR2 LQKENI, per germline. V lost 3 bases and J lost 3; bases outside the gene matches: 4. CDR3 region: CASSPQDRDYGYTF. CDR3 sequence (DNA): TGTGCCAGCTCACCCCAAGACAGGGACTATGGCTACACCTTC.

V gene TRBV18 combines with J gene TRBJ1-1; no reliable D call. Deletions cut 2 bases from V and 0 bases from J, with 4 bases between. Germline V lookup: CDR1 KGHSH, CDR2 LQKENI. CDR3 length: 13 residues. CDR3 in amino acids: CASSPDVNTEAFF. CDR3 nucleotide sequence: TGTGCCAGCTCACCAGACGTGAACACTGAAGCTTTCTTT.

V is TRBV7-2 and J is TRBJ2-1, with no clear D. Deletions cut 6 bases from V and 7 bases from J, with 13 bases between. The CDR3 length is 13 residues. Per germline, CDR1 SGHTA and CDR2 FQGNSA. CDR3 region: CASSSQDRNEQFF. The CDR3 nucleotides read TGTGCCAGCAGTTCCCAGGATCGGAATGAGCAGTTCTTC.

The chain uses TRBV5-5 and TRBJ2-7, with D possibly matching TRBD1 (5 bases). Germline lookup yields CDR1 SGHKS and CDR2 YYEKEE (reference sequence). The length of the CDR3 is 15 residues. The V gene lost 6 bases and the J gene lost 3 bases, with 19 bases spanning the gap. As DNA, the CDR3 is TGTGCCAGCACCTACATCGTCGGACAACTCTACGAGCAGTACTTC. Its translation: CASTYIVGQLYEQYF.

The chain joins TRBV12-3 or TRBV12-4 to TRBJ2-5; no clear D. The length of the CDR3 is 13 residues. V lost 6 bases to trimming and J lost 5 bases, with 13 bases between them. The CDR3 region is CASRRIWSETQYF. The CDR3, as DNA: TGTGCCAGCAGGCGGATCTGGAGCGAGACCCAGTACTTC.

This clone came up a few times. The rearrangement uses TRBV18 and TRBJ1-4; no firm D call. Trimming cost V 6 bases and J 8 bases, with 10 bases left between them. The CDR3 totals 12 residues. The germline gives CDR1 KGHSH, CDR2 LQKENI. The CDR3 DNA follows: TGTGCCAGCTCTCCCATCGGGGAAAAACTGTTTTTT. It specifies CASSPIGEKLFF.

This chain uses TRBV6-2 or TRBV6-3 with TRBJ1-2; D possibly corresponds to TRBD1 (6 bases). The CDR3 is made up of 14 amino acids. Germline CDR1 is MNHEY and CDR2 is SVGEGT. V gave up 0 bases and J gave up 8 bases, with 13 bases separating them. The CDR3 bases are TGTGCCAGCAGTTACTCGATGAGCAGGGGCGGCTACACCTTC. Translating gives CASSYSMSRGGYTF.

The chain links TRBV15 to TRBJ1-2; D not certain. The CDR3 totals 13 residues. From germline, CDR1 is LNHNV and CDR2 YYDKDF (reference sequence). Trimming removed 2 bases at V and 4 bases at J, with 8 bases between. The chain's CDR3 is CATSRWSRYGYTF. CDR3 bases: TGTGCCACCAGCAGATGGAGCCGCTATGGCTACACCTTC.